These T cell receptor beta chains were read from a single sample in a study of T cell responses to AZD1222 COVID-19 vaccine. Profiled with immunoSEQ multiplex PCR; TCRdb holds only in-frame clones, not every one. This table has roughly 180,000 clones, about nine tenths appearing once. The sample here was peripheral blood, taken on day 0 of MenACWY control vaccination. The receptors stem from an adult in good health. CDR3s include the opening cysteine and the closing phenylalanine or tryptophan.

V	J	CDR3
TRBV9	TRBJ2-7	CASSGVDGSGHDYEQYF
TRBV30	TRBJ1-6	CAWSGVSSYNSPLHF
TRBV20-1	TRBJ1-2	CSIPANYGYTF
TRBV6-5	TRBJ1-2	CASSYSPSYGYTF
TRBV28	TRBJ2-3	CASWTLAGGFSTDTQYF
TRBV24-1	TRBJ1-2	CATSFLAVDPYYGYTF
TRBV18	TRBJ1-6	CASSRGTARNSPLHF
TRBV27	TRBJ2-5	CASRAGTEETQYF
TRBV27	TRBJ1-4	CASSYGGRATNEKLFF
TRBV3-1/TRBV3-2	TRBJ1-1	CASSQDLFGGDTEAFF
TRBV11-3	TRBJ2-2	CASSLGGAGELFF
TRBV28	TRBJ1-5	CASSLGARGGNQPQHF
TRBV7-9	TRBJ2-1	CASRSGTGAIGEQFF
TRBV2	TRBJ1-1	CASTYITEAFF
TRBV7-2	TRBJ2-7	CASSVLAAYEQYF
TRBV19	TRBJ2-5	CASSKGLAGGPQETQYF
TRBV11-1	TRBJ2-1	CASVGAFSYNEQFF
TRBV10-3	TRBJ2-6	CAISESLAGGSGANVLTF
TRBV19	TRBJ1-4	CASTEGGGEKLFF
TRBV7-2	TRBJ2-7	CASSPTGGISYEQYF
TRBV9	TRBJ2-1	CASSVGLAGSPYNEQFF
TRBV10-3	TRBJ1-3	CAISIPNTIYF
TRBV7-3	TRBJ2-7	CASSFGQGEYEQYF
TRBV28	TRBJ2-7	CASSSASGSAYEQYF
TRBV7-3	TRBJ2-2	CASSPGLITGELFF
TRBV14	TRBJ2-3	CASSQGGTGFLFGTDTQYF
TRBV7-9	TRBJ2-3	CASSSDLGLAITDTQYF
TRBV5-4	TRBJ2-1	CASSLSGGGNEQFF
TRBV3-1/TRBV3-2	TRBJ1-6	CASSQGFGGPGSPLHF
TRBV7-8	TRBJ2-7	CASSRTGSYEQYF
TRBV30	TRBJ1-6	CAWSDLDSSYNSPLHF
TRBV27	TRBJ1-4	CASSTQTNEKLFF
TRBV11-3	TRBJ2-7	CASSLGPTGDGYEQYF
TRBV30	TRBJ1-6	CAWSGDSNNSPLHF
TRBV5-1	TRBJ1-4	CASSLGFGTGREKLFF
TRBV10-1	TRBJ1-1	CASSESEAFF
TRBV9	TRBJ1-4	CASSVGELGDEKLFF
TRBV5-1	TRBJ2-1	CASSLQEQGNNEQFF
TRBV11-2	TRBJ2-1	CASSLDGGLRDEQFF
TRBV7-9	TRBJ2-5	CASSTLGGPQETQYF
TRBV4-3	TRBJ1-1	CASSQSTGLEAFF
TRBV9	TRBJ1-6	CASSESPNNSPLHF
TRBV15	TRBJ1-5	CATSSGLFYEEPQHF
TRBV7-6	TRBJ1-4	CASSLGGGYVEKLFF
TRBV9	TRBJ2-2	CASSVDRVHTGELFF
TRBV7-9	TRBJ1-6	CASRLQGDEPLHF
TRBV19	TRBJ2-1	CASSTPGLAGVYNEQFF
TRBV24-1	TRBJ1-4	CATSEPSTGGGEKLFF
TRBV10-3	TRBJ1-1	CAISVEINTEAFF
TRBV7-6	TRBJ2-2	CASSLGHGDGELFF
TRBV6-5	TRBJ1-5	CASRGTGKQPQHF
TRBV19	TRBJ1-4	CASSARQRNEKLFF
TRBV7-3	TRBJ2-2	CASSFSGRFRTGELFF
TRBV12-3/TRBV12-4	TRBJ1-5	CASSPDTYQPQHF
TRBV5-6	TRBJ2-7	CASSGGPFLNSYEQYF
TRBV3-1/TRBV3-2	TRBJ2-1	CASSKTASGEQFF
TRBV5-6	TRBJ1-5	CASSFYYRGSNQPQHF
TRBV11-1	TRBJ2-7	CASSREGYEQYF